A single sample gave rise to the 26 T cell receptor beta chains below, sequenced in a study of tumor and adjacent non-tumor tissue in lung cancer. A modified ARM-PCR protocol with three rounds of nested PCR amplified TCRbeta. TCRdb re-derived calls from the multiplex PCR reads in MiXCR, one entry per CDR3 protein. Of tens of thousands of distinct CDR3 sequences listed, 55% to 70% are singletons. No cell sorting was done before RNA was extracted from the tissue. The sample comprised lung tumor tissue. The origin of the receptors is a woman in her sixties or seventies with non-small cell lung cancer.

The J gene is TRBJ1-1, the V gene TRBV12-3 or TRBV12-4; D is unresolved. This CDR3 has 14 residues. Trimming left V 2 bases short and J 9 bases short, with 16 bases between. The CDR3 DNA is TGTGCCAGCAGTTTACGGGAGAGCCCCTGCCAAGCTTTCTTT. This encodes CASSLRESPCQAFF.

The chain joins TRBV29-1 to TRBJ1-6; D ambiguous. CDR1 and CDR2 (germline): SQVTM, ANQGSEA. V lost 4 bases, J lost 7 bases, and 11 bases lay in between. This CDR3 comprises 13 residues. The CDR3 DNA is TGCAGCGTTGGGACCGGCTTCAATTCACCCCTCCACTTT. It codes for CSVGTGFNSPLHF.

Ten or more counts support this clonotype. The rearrangement joins TRBV30 to TRBJ2-1; 8 bases are shared with TRBD2. From germline, CDR1 is GTSNPN and CDR2 SVGIG (reference sequence). The CDR3 has 15 residues. V gave up 2 bases and J gave up 6 bases; unmatched junction bases: 9. CDR3 DNA: TGTGCCTGGAGTCCGACTAGCGCCCGGAGCAATGAGCAGTTCTTC. Its protein is CAWSPTSARSNEQFF.

The J gene is TRBJ2-2, the V gene TRBV10-2, with TRBD1 matching 9 bases. V trimming: 11 bases; J trimming: 5 bases; junction bases outside the gene matches: 12. From germline, CDR1 is WSHSY and CDR2 SAAADI. This CDR3 comprises 15 residues. Written as DNA, the CDR3 is TGCGCCTGTCTAACAGGGGGCCTCACAACCGGGGAGCTGTTTTTT. This translates into CACLTGGLTTGELFF.

This clonotype qualifies as medium-sized. The chain is built from TRBV10-3 and TRBJ2-5, with D possibly TRBD2 on 5 matching bases. This CDR3 has 13 residues. Germline CDR1 and CDR2: ENHRY and SYGVKD. The germline V and J ends were trimmed by 0 bases and 7 bases, with 9 bases remaining between them. This chain's CDR3 is CAISESGVGTQYF. In DNA form, the CDR3 reads TGTGCCATCAGTGAGTCGGGAGTCGGGACCCAGTACTTC.

This clonotype appeared many times. The chain joins TRBV5-1 to TRBJ1-5; possibly TRBD1 for D (6 bases). With 4 bases removed from V and 0 bases from J, the gap between germline ends came to 11 bases. The CDR3 extends over 15 amino acids. Germline V lookup: CDR1 SGHRS, CDR2 YFSETQ. CDR3 sequence: CASSSGQSSNQPQHF. CDR3 nucleotide sequence: TGCGCCAGCAGCAGTGGACAGAGTAGCAATCAGCCCCAGCATTTT.

Regarding this clonotype: The conserved phenylalanine or tryptophan is not found at the CDR3 terminus, so this likely reflects a read error. The CDR3 region is CAGSVLGRDTEAFI. The CDR3 DNA reads as TGTGCCGGCAGTGTTCTCGGACGGGACACTGAAGCTTTCATT. V gene TRBV6-1 combines with J gene TRBJ1-1, with unresolved D. This CDR3 contains 14 residues. Germline V gives CDR1 MNHNS, CDR2 SASEGT.

About this clonotype itself: Since a much larger clone is just one base distant, this may be a read error. J is TRBJ2-1 and V is TRBV30; D is perhaps TRBD2 (5 bases). Germline CDR1 and CDR2: GTSNPN and SVGIG (reference sequence). There are 14 residues in the CDR3. V lost 3 bases and J 9 bases, leaving 18 bases between the germline ends. The CDR3 DNA is TGTGCCTGGAGCCGGTTAGCGCTGACGGGTGAGCAGTTCTTC. Amino acids: CAWSRLALTGEQFF.

A word on this clonotype: A read error may produce the germline difference seen at one junction end. The chain has TRBV4-1 and TRBJ2-2, with a possible D match to TRBD2 (6 bases). The germline V gene encodes CDR1 MGHRA and CDR2 YSYEKL. This CDR3 comprises 13 residues. The CDR3 loop is CATGTDQTVELFF. CDR3 DNA: TGCGCGACTGGGACTGATCAAACCGTGGAGCTGTTTTTT.

As concerns this clonotype: One end of the junction fails to match germline, which may point to a read error. The chain joins TRBV28 to TRBJ2-5, with TRBD2 matching 7 bases. The CDR3 sequence is 15 residues long. CDR1 and CDR2 from the germline V gene are MDHEN and SYDVKM. Here the CDR3 DNA reads TGTGCCAGCAGTTTAGCGGGAGCGCTGGAAGAGGCCCAGTACTTC. Protein product: CASSLAGALEEAQYF.

V is TRBV6-1 and J is TRBJ1-2, with D uncertain. V was pared by 5 bases and J by 3 bases, with 10 bases between. Germline V gene sequence: CDR1 MNHNS, CDR2 SASEGT. This CDR3 contains 13 residues. DNA for the CDR3: TGTGCCAGCAGTCCTCGGATAGACTATGGCTACACCTTC. It is translated as CASSPRIDYGYTF.

Turning to this clonotype: Lacking the conserved final phenylalanine or tryptophan, this CDR3 likely reflects a read error. The V gene is TRBV29-1, the J gene TRBJ1-2; D gene unclear. The length of the CDR3 is 11 residues. Between the trimmed V and J ends, which lost 7 bases and 4 bases, there was a span of 10 bases. Germline V gene sequence: CDR1 SQVTM, CDR2 ANQGSEA. This CDR3 reads CSDVEGYGYTS. CDR3 DNA: TGCAGCGATGTCGAAGGCTATGGCTACACCTCC.

This clonotype occurred a few times. The chain links TRBV5-1 to TRBJ1-1; TRBD1 agrees at 7 bases. CDR1 is SGHRS and CDR2 is YFSETQ in the germline V gene. This CDR3 has 14 residues. Trimming cost V 4 bases and J 3 bases; bases outside gene matches: 6. In DNA, the CDR3 is TGCGCCAGCAGCATAACAGGGGAGTACACTGAAGCTTTCTTT. This gives the protein CASSITGEYTEAFF. Using reference TRBV5-1 and TRBJ1-1 for the parts outside the CDR3, the full variable domain is KAGVTQTPRYLIKTRGQQVTLSCSPISGHRSVSWYQQTPGQGLQFLFEYFSETQRNKGNFPGRFSGRQFSNSRSEMNVSTLELGDSALYLCASSITGEYTEAFFGQGTRLTVV.

By share, this clonotype ranks as medium-sized. The chain recombines TRBV4-2 with TRBJ2-5; the D is unclear. Germline CDR1 reads LGHNA; CDR2 reads YNFKEQ. Between the trimmed V and J ends, which lost 0 bases and 5 bases, there was a span of 10 bases. This CDR3 has 14 amino acids. The chain's CDR3 is CASSQDGGWETQYF. DNA of the CDR3: TGTGCCAGCAGCCAAGATGGTGGCTGGGAGACCCAGTACTTC.

The chain recombines TRBV7-3 with TRBJ2-3; 7 nucleotides align to TRBD2. With V trimmed by 3 bases and J by 5 bases, 8 bases remained unmatched. This CDR3 region has 15 residues. Germline CDR1 SGHTA, CDR2 FQGTGA. The CDR3 nucleotides read TGTGCCAGCAGCTTCAAGGGCCCGGGAGGAGATACGCAGTATTTT. Translation: CASSFKGPGGDTQYF.

This clonotype is deemed medium-sized. The gene calls are TRBV29-1 and TRBJ1-1; D unresolved. In germline, CDR1 is SQVTM, CDR2 ANQGSEA. The CDR3 length is 12 residues. Trimming left V 5 bases short and J 5 bases short, with 12 bases between. This chain's CDR3 is CSVRFSGTEAFF. Written as DNA, the CDR3 is TGCAGCGTTAGGTTTTCGGGGACTGAAGCTTTCTTT.

Concerning this clonotype itself: This clone may be a read error of a much larger clone one base away. The chain's CDR3 is CNTQLANYETQYF. In DNA, the CDR3 is TGCAATACTCAACTAGCGAATTACGAGACCCAGTACTTC. The chain uses TRBV20-1 and TRBJ2-5; 7 bases are a match to TRBD2. The V gene's germline CDR1 is DFQATT and CDR2 SNEGSKA (reference sequence). CDR3 length: 13 amino acids.

In the case of this clonotype: At one end the junction does not follow the germline gene, possibly because of a read error. The chain couples TRBV6-1 to TRBJ1-2; D gene uncertain. This CDR3 is built from 15 residues. Looked up from germline, CDR1 is MNHNS and CDR2 is SASEGT. The CDR3 DNA is TGTGCCTGCAGTGTGGACTATAAATGGAACTGTGGCTACACCTTC. It yields the protein CACSVDYKWNCGYTF.

This chain connects TRBV12-3 or TRBV12-4 to TRBJ2-2; 9 bases agree with TRBD2. Germline trimming cut 8 bases from V and 4 bases from J; bases unmatched to any gene: 14. The CDR3 is 17 residues long. The CDR3 DNA reads as TGTGCCAGCCGTGGAGGGGCGGGTAGCGGGAGCACCGGGGAGCTGTTTTTT. Translated, it gives CASRGGAGSGSTGELFF.

This chain uses TRBV2 with TRBJ1-3; no clear D. V was pared by 3 bases and J by 0 bases, with 9 bases between. CDR3 length: 15 residues. Germline CDR1 is SNHLY and CDR2 is FYNNEI. CDR3 coding DNA: TGTGCCAGCAGTGATGCAGGACGCTCTGGAAACACCATATATTTT. It is translated as CASSDAGRSGNTIYF. The whole variable domain, remainder taken from reference TRBV2 and TRBJ1-3, is EPEVTQTPSHQVTQMGQEVILRCVPISNHLYFYWYRQILGQKVEFLVSFYNNEISEKSEIFDDQFSVERPDGSNFTLKIRSTKLEDSAMYFCASSDAGRSGNTIYFGEGSWLTVV.

As to this clonotype: This may arise from a read error, as a much more abundant clone is one base away. This rearrangement joins TRBV30 to TRBJ2-6; D possibly corresponds to TRBD2 (7 bases). The CDR3 has 16 amino acids. Germline CDR1 and CDR2: GTSNPN and SVGIG (reference sequence). The CDR3 spells CARSDRGAAGANVLTF. CDR3 nucleotides: TGTGCCCGGAGTGACCGGGGGGCGGCTGGGGCCAACGTCCTGACTTTC.

Regarding this clonotype: Mismatch with germline at one junction end may stem from a read error. The V gene is TRBV28, the J gene TRBJ2-1; TRBD2 is a possible D gene (6 bases). The CDR3 totals 14 residues. Germline CDR1 MDHEN, CDR2 SYDVKM. CDR3 sequence: CASSSGTFYNEQLF. In DNA, the CDR3 is TGTGCCAGCAGTTCCGGGACTTTTTACAATGAGCAGCTCTTC.

Points on this clonotype: A junction boundary mismatches the germline segment, possibly from a read error. V and J are TRBV5-1 and TRBJ2-6; maybe TRBD1 (5 bases). This CDR3 has 15 amino acids. The germline V gene encodes CDR1 SGHRS and CDR2 YFSETQ. The CDR3 coding sequence is TGCGCCAGCAGCTTACAGAGCTCTGGGGCCAAGGTCCTGAATTTC. Translated, it gives CASSLQSSGAKVLNF. Filled out from reference TRBV5-1 and TRBJ2-6, the complete variable domain reads KAGVTQTPRYLIKTRGQQVTLSCSPISGHRSVSWYQQTPGQGLQFLFEYFSETQRNKGNFPGRFSGRQFSNSRSEMNVSTLELGDSALYLCASSLQSSGAKVLNFGAGSRLTVL.

This clonotype was observed many times. The J gene is TRBJ2-2, the V gene TRBV11-2; D is uncertain. CDR3 length equals 13 residues. Trimming took 5 bases from V and 2 from J, leaving 6 bases between them. The germline V gene has CDR1 SGHAT and CDR2 FQNNGV. The chain's CDR3 is CASSPSNTGELFF. The DNA for the CDR3 is TGTGCCAGCAGCCCCAGCAACACCGGGGAGCTGTTTTTT. Combining the CDR3 with reference TRBV11-2 and TRBJ2-2 gives the whole variable domain EAGVAQSPRYKIIEKRQSVAFWCNPISGHATLYWYQQILGQGPKLLIQFQNNGVVDDSQLPKDRFSAERLKGVDSTLKIQPAKLEDSAVYLCASSPSNTGELFFGEGSRLTVL.

Comments on this clonotype: The junction and the germline gene differ at one end; a read error may be behind it. The V call is TRBV29-1, the J call TRBJ2-1; D remains ambiguous. This CDR3 contains 14 residues. CDR1 SQVTM and CDR2 ANQGSEA come from the germline V gene. The chain's CDR3 is CSVEPGFTCNEKFF. The CDR3 DNA follows: TGCAGTGTCGAGCCCGGTTTTACCTGCAATGAGAAGTTCTTC.

This clonotype was counted a few times. A read error may account for a junction end that differs from germline. The chain carries TRBV6-2 or TRBV6-3 and TRBJ2-7; TRBD2 matches at 7 bases. From germline, CDR1 is MNHEY and CDR2 SVGEGT. This CDR3 is 14 amino acids long. The CDR3 protein is CTSSPTGGFSEQYF. The CDR3 DNA reads as TGTACCAGCAGTCCGACGGGGGGTTTTTCCGAGCAGTACTTC.